This TCR beta chain was observed in a study of blood T cell repertoires in COVID-19. The wider study: Some COVID-19 samples were acute and others convalescent; all came from the United States, Italy and Spain.

Germline CDR1 is SQVTM and CDR2 is ANQGSEA. V gave up 7 bases and J gave up 4 bases; unmatched junction bases: 16. The length of the CDR3 is 16 residues. Original methodology: Amplified reference gene primers provided the basis for estimating nucleated cell counts. Clones were sequenced by immunoSEQ multiplex PCR, and TCRdb holds only the in-frame ones, with some missing. That table supplies the V and J calls and clone size; D and trimming were determined from the DNA. The data contain about 130,000 clones, around nine tenths of them singletons. This clonotype was sampled from a man aged 45 to 65 with COVID-19, enrolled during active disease. The source material was peripheral blood. The rearrangement joins TRBV29-1 to TRBJ1-1; 9 bases match TRBD1. The CDR3 reads CSAKPGTGTLTTEAFF. The CDR3 DNA sequence: TGCAGCGCAAAACCCGGGACAGGGACTCTTACCACTGAAGCTTTCTTT.